These T cell receptor beta chains were read from a single sample in a study of technical replicates of blood from several donors. Assay: immunoSEQ multiplex PCR; the TCRdb copy retains only in-frame clones and omits some. The table shows 55,000 to 80,000 clones, with about nine tenths occurring only once. The sequenced sample was PBMCs. The receptors originated from a human donor in good health. Some clones in this sample may be carry-over from other donors' samples. CDR3s include the opening cysteine and the closing phenylalanine or tryptophan. D genes are given only for firm matches. The size of a clone is reported for some rows only, either as once, few or many, or as a class for expanded clones.

v_gene	abundance	d_gene	j_gene	CDR3aa	CDR3nt
TRBV7-9	many	TRBD1	TRBJ2-7	CASSHGQEPYEQYF	TGTGCCAGCAGCCACGGACAGGAACCCTACGAGCAGTACTTC
TRBV7-9	once	TRBD2	TRBJ2-1	CASSSSGRSDEQFF	TGTGCCAGCAGCTCTAGCGGGAGGAGCGATGAGCAGTTCTTC
TRBV11-2	-	-	TRBJ1-2	CASSPRTGQIPNYGYTF	TGTGCCAGCAGCCCCCGAACGGGACAAATTCCTAACTATGGCTACACCTTC
TRBV5-4	-	-	TRBJ1-1	CASSLAGVMSTEAFF	TGTGCCAGCAGCTTGGCCGGGGTAATGAGCACTGAAGCTTTCTTT
TRBV2	-	-	TRBJ1-2	CASSTQGYGYTF	TGTGCCAGCAGTACGCAGGGCTATGGCTACACCTTC
TRBV4-3	-	-	TRBJ2-7	CASSYETASSYEQYF	TGCGCCAGCAGCTACGAGACAGCAAGCTCCTACGAGCAGTACTTC
TRBV29-1	-	-	TRBJ2-5	CSVPGVQVGETQYF	TGCAGCGTGCCCGGTGTCCAGGTCGGAGAGACCCAGTACTTC
TRBV11-3	-	-	TRBJ2-7	CASSEPPWGGRTYEQYF	TGTGCCAGCAGCGAACCGCCTTGGGGGGGGCGTACCTACGAGCAGTACTTC
TRBV7-9	-	TRBD1	TRBJ1-2	CASSLEDRLGYTF	TGTGCCAGCAGCCTCGAGGACAGGTTGGGCTACACCTTC
TRBV29-1	-	TRBD1	TRBJ2-5	CSVAGTGGQETQYF	TGCAGCGTCGCGGGTACAGGGGGGCAAGAGACCCAGTACTTC
TRBV2	-	TRBD2	TRBJ2-7	CASSTDGGTYEQYF	TGTGCCAGCTCGACGGACGGGGGGACCTACGAGCAGTACTTC
TRBV18	-	-	TRBJ2-3	CASSPLLAPSTDTQYF	TGTGCCAGCTCACCTCTCCTAGCGCCTAGCACAGATACGCAGTATTTT
TRBV30	-	-	TRBJ1-6	CAWKETANSPLHF	TGTGCCTGGAAGGAGACTGCTAATTCACCCCTCCACTTT
TRBV10-3	few	-	TRBJ1-5	CAISSGQPPSQHF	TGTGCCATCAGCTCCGGACAGCCCCCGTCCCAGCATTTT
TRBV28	-	-	TRBJ2-5	CASSLASLETQYF	TGTGCCAGCAGTTTAGCTAGCTTGGAGACCCAGTACTTC